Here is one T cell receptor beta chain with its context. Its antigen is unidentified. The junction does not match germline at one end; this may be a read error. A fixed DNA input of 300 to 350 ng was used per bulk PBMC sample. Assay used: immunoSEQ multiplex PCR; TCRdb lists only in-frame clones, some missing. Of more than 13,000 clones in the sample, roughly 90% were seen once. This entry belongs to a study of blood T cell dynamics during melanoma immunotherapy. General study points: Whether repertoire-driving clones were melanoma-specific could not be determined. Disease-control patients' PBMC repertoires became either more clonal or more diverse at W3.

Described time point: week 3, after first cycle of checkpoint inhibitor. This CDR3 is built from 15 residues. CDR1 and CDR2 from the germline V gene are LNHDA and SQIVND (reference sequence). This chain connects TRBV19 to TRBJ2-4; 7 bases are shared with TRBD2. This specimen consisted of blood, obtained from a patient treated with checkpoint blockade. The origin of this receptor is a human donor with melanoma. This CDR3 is CASRIAGLAKNIQYF. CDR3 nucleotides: TGTGCCAGTAGAATAGCGGGCCTAGCCAAAAACATTCAGTACTTC. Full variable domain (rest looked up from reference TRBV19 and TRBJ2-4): DGGITQSPKYLFRKEGQNVTLSCEQNLNHDAMYWYRQDPGQGLRLIYYSQIVNDFQKGDIAEGYSVSREKKESFPLTVTSAQKNPTAFYLCASRIAGLAKNIQYFGAGTRLSVL.